The 11 T cell receptor beta chains presented below share a single source sample, sequenced in a study of T cell responses to AZD1222 COVID-19 vaccine. Some clones are missing from TCRdb's copy, which holds only in-frame ones; the method was immunoSEQ multiplex PCR. This sample has roughly 150,000 clones, with around 92% found just once. This specimen was peripheral blood, taken on day 0 of AZD1222 vaccination. These receptors were taken from an adult in good health.

The genes are TRBV15 and TRBJ1-5; 7 bases match TRBD1. The germline V gene has CDR1 LNHNV and CDR2 YYDKDF (reference sequence). The trim removed 0 bases at V and 1 base at J, leaving 6 bases unmatched. This CDR3 has 17 residues. The CDR3: CATSRDFARGSNQPQHF. The DNA of the CDR3 is TGTGCCACCAGCAGAGATTTCGCCAGGGGGAGCAATCAGCCCCAGCATTTT.

This clone came up once. The chain recombines TRBV5-4 with TRBJ1-2; 11 positions match TRBD1. From germline, CDR1 is SGHNT and CDR2 YYREEE (reference sequence). The CDR3 is 17 amino acids. After removal of 4 bases from V and 8 bases from J, the junction contained 16 bases not matched to a gene. This CDR3 is CASSPAGQGAMVAGYTF. CDR3 bases: TGTGCCAGCAGCCCCGCCGGACAGGGGGCTATGGTTGCGGGCTACACCTTC.

The rearrangement joins TRBV10-2 to TRBJ2-1; 16 positions agree with TRBD2. Germline CDR1 reads WSHSY; CDR2 reads SAAADI. Unmatched junction bases numbered 17, after V lost 9 bases and J lost 6 bases. The length of the CDR3 is 19 residues. The CDR3, as DNA: TGCGCCAGGGGCACGGGACTAGCGGGGGGGCTCCCGCCATTCAATGAGCAGTTCTTC. It yields the protein CARGTGLAGGLPPFNEQFF.

This sequence joins TRBV27 and TRBJ2-1; TRBD2 is a possible D gene (6 bases). V lost 6 bases to trimming and J lost 1 base, with 13 bases between them. This CDR3 region has 15 residues. Germline V gene sequence: CDR1 MNHEY, CDR2 SMNVEV (reference sequence). In DNA form, the CDR3 reads TGTGCCAGCAGCCCCGGGGCGGGATCCTACAATGAGCAGTTCTTC. This sequence encodes CASSPGAGSYNEQFF.

V is TRBV7-9 and J is TRBJ2-2; 10 positions agree with TRBD2. The CDR3 is 15 amino acids. V gave up 4 bases and J gave up 8 bases; unmatched junction bases: 7. CDR1 and CDR2 from the germline V gene are SEHNR and FQNEAQ (reference sequence). The CDR3 DNA reads as TGTGCCAGCAGCTGGCTAGCGGGAGAGTCGGGGGAGCTGTTTTTT. This encodes CASSWLAGESGELFF.

The rearrangement uses TRBV7-2 and TRBJ2-7, with TRBD2 matching 9 bases. The germline gives CDR1 SGHTA, CDR2 FQGNSA. Trimming at V came to 5 bases and at J to 7 bases, leaving 9 bases not matched to a gene. This CDR3 contains 14 residues. The chain's CDR3 is CASSRAGGLWEQYF. The CDR3, as DNA: TGTGCCAGCAGCCGCGCGGGGGGGCTATGGGAGCAGTACTTC.

The rearrangement uses TRBV30 and TRBJ2-2; the D is unclear. CDR3 length equals 15 residues. The ends were cut back, 0 bases at V and 6 bases at J, with 14 bases in the middle. The germline gives CDR1 GTSNPN, CDR2 SVGIG (reference sequence). DNA of the CDR3: TGTGCCTGGAGTGTACGTGGGGTAGGCGCCGGGGAGCTGTTTTTT. It is translated as CAWSVRGVGAGELFF.

The chain recombines TRBV7-3 with TRBJ2-1; TRBD2 matches 8 bases. V lost 1 base to trimming and J lost 6 bases; unmatched junction nucleotides: 5. CDR1 SGHTA and CDR2 FQGTGA come from the germline V gene. The length of the CDR3 is 15 residues. The CDR3 bases are TGTGCCAGCAGCTTAAAGGCGGGAGGTTTCAATGAGCAGTTCTTC. Its protein is CASSLKAGGFNEQFF.

The rearrangement joins TRBV7-9 to TRBJ1-1; tentative D call: TRBD1 (5 bases). CDR1 and CDR2 from the germline V gene are SEHNR and FQNEAQ (reference sequence). The V and J ends lost 5 bases and 4 bases respectively, with 17 bases between them. The CDR3 length is 15 residues. The CDR3, as DNA: TGTGCCAGCAGCGATAAAAACGCGGGGCCCACTGAAGCTTTCTTT. This gives the protein CASSDKNAGPTEAFF.

This clone showed up just once. V gene TRBV19 combines with J gene TRBJ2-2; TRBD1 matches at 7 bases. This CDR3 is 19 amino acids long. Trimming at V came to 5 bases and at J to 0 bases, leaving 15 bases not matched to a gene. Germline V gene data show CDR1 as LNHDA and CDR2 as SQIVND (reference sequence). CDR3 DNA sequence: TGTGCCAGTAGTCCCCAACTCTACCGACAGGGACCGAACACCGGGGAGCTGTTTTTT. Its translation: CASSPQLYRQGPNTGELFF.

On this clone: Within the sample, other DNA sequences also encode this same CDR3. This CDR3 is CSARKGYEQYF. The CDR3 bases are TGCAGTGCTAGAAAGGGGTACGAGCAGTACTTC. The rearrangement links TRBV20-1 to TRBJ2-7; perhaps TRBD1 as D (5 bases). The CDR3 runs to 11 residues. V lost 2 bases to trimming and J lost 4 bases, with 6 bases between them. Germline V gene lookup returns CDR1 DFQATT and CDR2 SNEGSKA (reference sequence).